These T cell receptor beta chains were read from a single sample in a study of shared clonotypes between healthy human individuals. Sequenced by immunoSEQ multiplex PCR; TCRdb stores in-frame clones only, minus some. The sample lists roughly 330,000 clones, approximately 79% occurring once. Sample: memory CD4+ T cells sorted from blood. These receptor sequences come from a man in his thirties or forties in good health. Both conserved end residues are part of each CDR3. The D gene is left open where the match is weak. The size field is filled for only some rows; it gives once, few, many or a size class.

>16|TRBV28|NA|TRBJ2-7|few
CASSGYNRDDPYEQYF
TGTGCCAGCAGTGGATACAACAGGGACGACCCCTACGAGCAGTACTTC
>13|TRBV28|TRBD1|TRBJ2-3|few
CASRLQGADTQYF
TGTGCCAGCAGGTTACAGGGGGCAGATACGCAGTATTTT
>15|TRBV27|NA|TRBJ2-5|NA
CASSQQWLPRETQYF
TGTGCCAGCAGCCAACAGTGGCTCCCACGAGAGACCCAGTACTTC
>17|TRBV5-5|NA|TRBJ2-1|NA
CASSLAITGKIVNEQFF
TGTGCCAGCAGCTTGGCCATCACAGGGAAGATAGTGAATGAGCAGTTCTTC
>15|TRBV11-2|TRBD1|TRBJ1-6|NA
CASSSRETGYFPLHF
TGTGCCAGCAGCTCCCGGGAGACAGGGTATTTTCCCCTCCACTTT
>13|TRBV15|NA|TRBJ2-2|NA
CATSRDNTGELFF
TGTGCCACCAGCAGAGATAACACCGGGGAGCTGTTTTTT
>14|TRBV30|TRBD2|TRBJ2-3|NA
CAWASGRASDTQYF
TGTGCCTGGGCTAGCGGGAGGGCCTCCGATACGCAGTATTTT
>13|TRBV10-1|NA|TRBJ1-2|NA
CASSESYNYGYTF
TGCGCCAGCAGTGAGTCCTATAACTATGGCTACACCTTC
>18|TRBV5-4|TRBD1|TRBJ2-3|NA
CASSLDRNRDSRTDTQYF
TGTGCCAGCAGCTTGGACAGAAACCGGGACAGTCGCACAGATACGCAGTATTTT
>19|TRBV9|TRBD1|TRBJ2-1|NA
CASSVVSGHGQGSYNEQFF
TGTGCCAGCAGCGTAGTTTCGGGCCACGGACAGGGCTCCTACAATGAGCAGTTCTTC
>13|TRBV6-6|NA|TRBJ2-2|NA
CASSYPGSGELFF
TGTGCCAGCAGTTACCCGGGCAGCGGGGAGCTGTTTTTT
>15|TRBV7-2|NA|TRBJ2-3|NA
CASSFGHPSTDTQYF
TGTGCCAGCAGCTTCGGACACCCTAGCACAGATACGCAGTATTTT
>12|TRBV11-2|NA|TRBJ1-6|NA
CASSYTNSPLHF
TGTGCCAGCAGCTACACAAATTCACCCCTCCACTTT
>14|TRBV2|TRBD2|TRBJ2-2|NA
CASRREANTGELFF
TGTGCCAGCCGGCGGGAGGCGAACACCGGGGAGCTGTTTTTT
>14|TRBV29-1|TRBD2|TRBJ2-7|NA
CSVEVSSGSHEQYF
TGCAGCGTTGAAGTCTCTAGCGGGAGTCACGAGCAGTACTTC
>15|TRBV7-6|TRBD1|TRBJ1-5|NA
CASSRETGANQPQHF
TGTGCCAGCAGCCGGGAAACAGGGGCTAATCAGCCCCAGCATTTT
>17|TRBV29-1|TRBD1|TRBJ2-7|few
CSVDARVGQGAPYEQYF
TGCAGCGTCGACGCAAGAGTAGGACAGGGGGCTCCCTACGAGCAGTACTTC
>13|TRBV7-3|NA|TRBJ1-1|NA
CASRAQVRTEAFF
TGTGCCAGCAGGGCACAGGTTCGCACTGAAGCTTTCTTT
>15|TRBV5-1|NA|TRBJ1-2|NA
CASSLERRNSGGYTF
TGCGCCAGCAGCTTAGAAAGGAGAAATTCCGGAGGCTACACCTTC
>13|TRBV12-5|NA|TRBJ1-1|NA
CASGLDMNTEAFF
TGTGCTAGTGGTTTGGACATGAACACTGAAGCTTTCTTT
>16|TRBV5-4|TRBD1|TRBJ2-3|NA
CASSPTGTGVEDTQYF
TGTGCCAGCAGCCCGACGGGGACAGGGGTTGAAGATACGCAGTATTTT
>17|TRBV5-8|NA|TRBJ2-2|few
CASSLAGVVFTAGELFF
TGTGCCAGCAGCTTGGCCGGGGTTGTTTTCACCGCCGGGGAGCTGTTTTTT
>15|TRBV9|TRBD2|TRBJ2-5|NA
CASSVSGRAQETQYF
TGTGCCAGCAGCGTAAGCGGGAGGGCGCAAGAGACCCAGTACTTC
>14|TRBV2|NA|TRBJ1-2|NA
CASFSGPPVGGYTF
TGTGCCAGCTTCTCGGGACCACCCGTTGGCGGCTACACCTTC
>15|TRBV9|NA|TRBJ2-3|once
CASSVRRQNTDTQYF
TGTGCCAGCAGCGTAAGGCGGCAGAACACAGATACGCAGTATTTT
>11|TRBV15|NA|TRBJ1-4|NA
CATSLREKLFF
TGTGCCACCAGCTTGAGAGAAAAACTGTTTTTT
>15|TRBV5-1|NA|TRBJ1-1|NA
CASSLDGHLNTEAFF
TGCGCCAGCAGCTTGGACGGACACCTGAACACTGAAGCTTTCTTT
>13|TRBV27|TRBD2|TRBJ2-7|NA
CASKLAEPYEQYF
TGTGCCAGCAAACTAGCGGAGCCCTACGAGCAGTACTTC
>17|TRBV12-5|TRBD2|TRBJ2-2|NA
CASGFVRLAGGGGELFF
TGTGCTAGTGGTTTTGTAAGACTAGCGGGAGGAGGAGGGGAGCTGTTTTTT
>17|TRBV5-6|TRBD2|TRBJ2-1|NA
CASSFLLAGGLTSVQFF
TGTGCCAGCAGCTTCCTACTAGCGGGAGGCCTTACTAGTGTGCAGTTCTTC
>17|TRBV4-1|TRBD2|TRBJ2-1|NA
CASLGLAGPHRYNEQFF
TGCGCCAGCCTGGGACTAGCGGGCCCTCACAGATACAATGAGCAGTTCTTC
>16|TRBV6-5|NA|TRBJ2-1|NA
CASSYSRGSTRNEQFF
TGTGCCAGCAGTTACTCGCGTGGCTCGACACGCAATGAGCAGTTCTTC
>16|TRBV27|NA|TRBJ2-7|NA
CASSPGHVYRGNEQYF
TGTGCCAGCAGTCCCGGACATGTCTACCGAGGGAACGAGCAGTACTTC
>15|TRBV6-1|NA|TRBJ2-2|NA
CASSFGTQNTGELFF
TGTGCCAGCAGCTTCGGGACTCAGAACACCGGGGAGCTGTTTTTT
>14|TRBV5-6|TRBD1|TRBJ1-2|NA
CASSSQGATYGYTF
TGTGCCAGCAGTTCGCAGGGGGCTACGTATGGCTACACCTTC
>11|TRBV11-2|NA|TRBJ2-3|NA
CASSLLDTQYF
TGTGCCAGCAGCTTATTAGATACGCAGTATTTT
>13|TRBV18|NA|TRBJ2-7|NA
CASSPAAAYEQYF
TGTGCCAGCTCACCAGCAGCCGCCTACGAGCAGTACTTC
>14|TRBV5-6|NA|TRBJ2-5|NA
CASSFRTFQETQYF
TGTGCCAGCAGCTTCCGGACATTCCAAGAGACCCAGTACTTC
>11|TRBV5-1|NA|TRBJ2-1|few
CASSLLNEQFF
TGCGCCAGCAGCTTGCTCAATGAGCAGTTCTTC